This T cell receptor beta chain stems from a study of cytomegalovirus exposure and HLA in healthy donors. The primer mix had 60 Vbeta and 13 Jbeta primers. Method: immunoSEQ multiplex PCR; TCRdb's copy keeps in-frame clones and lacks some. Here the sample spans 100,000 to 150,000 clones, about 78% being singletons. Germline V gene sequence: CDR1 SQVTM, CDR2 ANQGSEA. The junction had 5 bases not matched to a gene; V was cut back by 4 bases and J by 2 bases. CDR3 length: 15 amino acids. This clonotype was sampled from a female donor in good health and CMV-seronegative. The sequenced sample was PBMCs. The V call is TRBV29-1, the J call TRBJ2-1, with 10 nucleotides matching TRBD2. CDR3: CSVGIGTSAYNEQFF. CDR3 nucleotides: TGCAGCGTTGGTATTGGGACTAGCGCCTACAATGAGCAGTTCTTC.